The clone carrying this TCR beta chain was seen only a few times. These data are taken from a study of blood T cell repertoires in COVID-19. This table comes from immunoSEQ multiplex PCR, and its TCRdb copy is limited to in-frame clones, with some not included. The sample consists of 60,000 to 95,000 clones, 74% of them appearing once. Per the germline V gene, CDR1 is MNHEY and CDR2 is SVGAGI. The V end lost 8 bases, the J end lost 1 base, and 15 bases lay between the germline ends. The CDR3 loop spans 14 amino acids. This receptor was taken from a human donor with acute or convalescent COVID-19. The donor label of this sample is uncertain. The material sequenced was peripheral blood. The chain links TRBV6-5 to TRBJ2-7; tentative D call: TRBD1 (7 bases). CDR3 coding DNA: TGTGCCAGCCGGAGGGACAGCCTTTCCTACGAGCAGTACGTC. This codes for CASRRDSLSYEQYV.